A single sample gave rise to the 10 T cell receptor beta chains below, sequenced in a study of tumor-infiltrating lymphocytes in oesophageal squamous cell carcinoma. TCRdb passed the PCR reads through MiXCR, listing each CDR3 protein once. The sample has about 15,000 distinct CDR3 sequences, roughly 55% seen once. The specimen sequenced was esophageal tumor tissue. Receptors originate from a male donor with esophageal squamous cell carcinoma.

This clonotype is classed as large (0.1 to 1%). The chain carries TRBV7-9 and TRBJ2-3, with D maybe TRBD1 (7 bases). V lost 4 bases to trimming and J lost 6 bases, with 17 bases between them. The CDR3 has 15 residues. CDR1 is SEHNR, CDR2 FQNEAQ, per germline (reference sequence). The CDR3: CASSWGDSRADTQYF. The CDR3, as DNA: TGTGCCAGCAGCTGGGGGGACAGCAGAGCCGATACGCAGTATTTT.

The CDR3 sequence: CASSYGWDEQFF. DNA for the CDR3: TGTGCCAGCAGCTACGGTTGGGATGAGCAGTTCTTC. The V call is TRBV7-9, the J call TRBJ2-1; no definite D call. V was clipped by 4 bases and J by 8 bases, with 9 bases between them. Germline CDR1 reads SEHNR; CDR2 reads FQNEAQ (reference sequence). The CDR3 totals 12 residues.

The chain links TRBV28 to TRBJ1-5, with unresolved D. The CDR3 loop spans 15 amino acids. Germline V CDR1 and CDR2: MDHEN, SYDVKM. The V and J ends lost 2 bases and 5 bases respectively, with 13 bases between them. In nucleotides, the CDR3 is TGTGCCAGCAGTTTACCATACCGCGGGGATCAGCCCCAGCATTTT. Protein sequence: CASSLPYRGDQPQHF.

The V gene is TRBV7-9, the J gene TRBJ2-4, with D hard to call. The DNA end is a closer match to TRBJ2-7, so the J assignment may be wrong. The germline CDR1 and CDR2 sequences are SEHNR and FQNEAQ (reference sequence). The CDR3 totals 13 residues. This CDR3 is CASSFPTAYEQYF. For the CDR3, the DNA is TGTGCCAGCAGCTTCCCCACCGCCTACGAGCAGTACTTC.

This clonotype was detected once. CDR3 sequence: CASSLGHNNEQFF. The CDR3 region has the DNA TGTGCCAGCAGCTTGGGACATAACAATGAGCAGTTCTTC. V is TRBV7-6 and J is TRBJ2-1, with D tentatively TRBD1 (6 bases). Per the germline V gene, CDR1 is SGHVS and CDR2 is FNYEAQ. Deletions cut 3 bases from V and 5 bases from J, with 8 bases between. The CDR3 consists of 13 residues.

The chain links TRBV6-1 to TRBJ2-1, with a tentative D call TRBD1 (5 bases). The J call may not be correct, given that the DNA end is closer to TRBJ1-2. The CDR3 covers 14 residues. Per the germline V gene, CDR1 is MNHNS and CDR2 is SASEGT. The CDR3 region is CASSYIPGVYGYTF. In DNA form, the CDR3 reads TGTGCCAGCAGTTACATCCCGGGGGTCTATGGCTACACCTTC.

V usage is TRBV6-1 and J usage is TRBJ2-3, with D unresolved. This CDR3 contains 11 residues. Germline lookup yields CDR1 MNHNS and CDR2 SASEGT. With 5 bases removed from V and 6 bases from J, the gap between germline ends came to 6 bases. The CDR3 loop is CASSLADTQYF. DNA of the CDR3: TGTGCCAGCAGTTTGGCGGATACGCAGTATTTT.

This clonotype was counted ten times or more. J is TRBJ2-7 and V is TRBV5-8; no definite D call. In germline, CDR1 is SGHTS, CDR2 YDEGEE. CDR3 size: 15 residues. Trimming left V 6 bases short and J 1 base short, with 17 bases between. The CDR3 sequence is CASNNGMAASYEQYF. In DNA, the CDR3 is TGTGCCAGCAATAATGGTATGGCAGCGTCCTACGAGCAGTACTTC.

V and J are TRBV6-6 and TRBJ2-5; maybe TRBD2 (6 bases). Germline CDR1 and CDR2: MNHNY and SVGAGI (reference sequence). V gave up 5 bases and J gave up 4 bases, with 17 bases separating them. The CDR3 is made up of 15 amino acids. CDR3 in DNA: TGTGCCAGCAGTAGTGAAGCTGGGGGGAGAGAGACCCAGTACTTC. Amino acid sequence: CASSSEAGGRETQYF.

This chain uses TRBV9 with TRBJ2-1; D is possibly TRBD2 (6 bases). This CDR3 contains 15 residues. V was pared by 2 bases and J by 6 bases, with 15 bases between. From germline, CDR1 is SGDLS and CDR2 YYNGEE. CDR3 DNA sequence: TGTGCCAGCAGCGTGACCGGGAGTGCGGGCAATGAGCAGTTCTTC. Translating it yields CASSVTGSAGNEQFF.